The clone carrying this TCR beta chain occurred a few times. The antigen is unknown. In germline, CDR1 is DFQATT, CDR2 SNEGSKA (reference sequence). V was pared by 3 bases and J by 4 bases, with 11 bases between. The CDR3 runs 13 residues. TCR alpha and beta CDR3 regions were amplified from RNA using iRepertoire nested multiplex PCR. For one-step reverse transcription and amplification, about 85-400 ng of tissue mRNA or PBMC total RNA was used. Via MiXCR, TCRdb re-called the multiplex PCR reads, giving one row per CDR3 protein. This sample has 300,000 to 450,000 distinct CDR3 sequences, with roughly 41% found just once. The data stem from a study of glioma-infiltrating T cells. Study summary: Presurgical dexamethasone in glioma patients lasted six or fewer days.

Overall study findings and caveats: Gliomas, especially low-grade, showed above-expected tissue-blood divergence; non-neoplastic patients showed below. Shared blood CDR3 signature motifs marked patients with low tissue-blood divergence.

Sequencing was carried out using glioma tissue, nonneoplastic brain tissue, or PBMCs (not recorded which). The genes are TRBV20-1 and TRBJ2-3; the D gene is possibly TRBD2 (6 bases). The sequence was obtained from a human donor with low-grade glioma or glioblastoma, undergoing nonglioma brain surgery, or in good health (not recorded which). The CDR3 DNA reads as TGCAGTGCTAGCTTGCCGGGGGCAGATACGCAGTATTTT. This encodes CSASLPGADTQYF.